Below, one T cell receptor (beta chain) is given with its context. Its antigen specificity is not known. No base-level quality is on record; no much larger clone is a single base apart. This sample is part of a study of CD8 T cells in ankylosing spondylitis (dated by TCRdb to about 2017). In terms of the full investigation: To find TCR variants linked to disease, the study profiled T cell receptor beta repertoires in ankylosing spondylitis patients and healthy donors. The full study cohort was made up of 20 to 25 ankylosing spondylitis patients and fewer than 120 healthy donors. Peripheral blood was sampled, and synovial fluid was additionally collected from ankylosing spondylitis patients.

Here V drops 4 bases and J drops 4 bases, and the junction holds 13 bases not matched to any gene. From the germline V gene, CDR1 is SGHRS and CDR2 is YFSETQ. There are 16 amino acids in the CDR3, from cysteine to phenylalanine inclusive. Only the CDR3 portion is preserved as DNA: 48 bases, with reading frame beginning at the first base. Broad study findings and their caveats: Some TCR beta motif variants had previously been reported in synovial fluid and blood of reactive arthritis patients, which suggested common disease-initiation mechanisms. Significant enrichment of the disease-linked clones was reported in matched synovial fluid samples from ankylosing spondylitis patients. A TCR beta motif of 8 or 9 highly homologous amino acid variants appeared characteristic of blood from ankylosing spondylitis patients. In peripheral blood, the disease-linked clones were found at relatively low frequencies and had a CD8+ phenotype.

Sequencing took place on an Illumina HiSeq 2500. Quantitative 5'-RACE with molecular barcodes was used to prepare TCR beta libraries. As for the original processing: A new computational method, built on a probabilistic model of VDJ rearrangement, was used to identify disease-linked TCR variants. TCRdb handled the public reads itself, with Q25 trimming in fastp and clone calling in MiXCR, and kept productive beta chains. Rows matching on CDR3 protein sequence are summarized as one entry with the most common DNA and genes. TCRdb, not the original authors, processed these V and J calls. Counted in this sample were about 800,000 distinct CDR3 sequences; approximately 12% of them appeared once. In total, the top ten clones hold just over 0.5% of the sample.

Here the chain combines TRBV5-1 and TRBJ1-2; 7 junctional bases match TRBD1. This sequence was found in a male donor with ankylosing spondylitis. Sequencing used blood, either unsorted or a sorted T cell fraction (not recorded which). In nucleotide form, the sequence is TGCGCCAGCAGCGCATATCAGGGGGTTTCCTCCTATGGCTACACCTTC. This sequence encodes CASSAYQGVSSYGYTF.